This record concerns one T cell receptor (beta chain) sequence. Clones were sequenced by immunoSEQ multiplex PCR, and TCRdb holds only the in-frame ones, with some missing. The sample shows roughly 130,000 clones, 70% to 90% of them seen only once. The data belong to a study of cytomegalovirus exposure and HLA in healthy donors. At the level of the study: In a later analysis, the approximately 120 validation repertoires were reported to have used the same platform as the approximately 620 first-cohort repertoires.

Germline V gene data show CDR1 as MNHNY and CDR2 as SVGAGI (reference sequence). CDR3 length: 14 amino acids. After removal of 6 bases from V and 7 bases from J, the junction contained 6 bases not matched to a gene. V usage is TRBV6-6 and J usage is TRBJ1-6; 7 nucleotides line up with TRBD1. The receptor was isolated from a woman in her thirties in good health and CMV-seropositive. Sequencing was carried out using PBMCs. CDR3 sequence: CASRPTGQNSPLHF. In DNA form, the CDR3 reads TGTGCCAGCAGACCGACAGGGCAGAATTCACCCCTCCACTTT.